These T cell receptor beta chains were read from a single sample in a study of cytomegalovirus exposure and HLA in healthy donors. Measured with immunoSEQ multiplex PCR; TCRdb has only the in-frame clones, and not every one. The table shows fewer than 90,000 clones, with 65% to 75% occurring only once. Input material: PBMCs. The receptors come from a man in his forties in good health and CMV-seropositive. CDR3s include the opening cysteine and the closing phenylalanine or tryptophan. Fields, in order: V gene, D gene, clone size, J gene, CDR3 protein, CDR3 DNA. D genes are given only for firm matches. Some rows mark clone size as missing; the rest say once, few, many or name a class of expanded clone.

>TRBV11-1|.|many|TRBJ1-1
CASSLGLRGTEAFF
TGTGCCAGCAGCTTAGGACTCAGAGGCACTGAAGCTTTCTTT
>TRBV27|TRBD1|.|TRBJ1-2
CASSFSATGQGYGYTF
TGTGCCAGCAGTTTTTCCGCGACGGGACAGGGTTATGGCTACACCTTC
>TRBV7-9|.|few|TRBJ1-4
CASSSRANEKLFF
TGTGCCAGCAGCTCGCGGGCTAATGAAAAACTGTTTTTT
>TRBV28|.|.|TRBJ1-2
CASSSLDRSNYGYTF
TGTGCCAGCAGTTCTCTCGACAGGTCCAACTATGGCTACACCTTC
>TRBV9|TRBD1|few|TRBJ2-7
CASSAWDRDYEQYF
TGTGCCAGCAGCGCCTGGGACAGGGACTACGAGCAGTACTTC
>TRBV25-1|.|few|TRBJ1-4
CASRDRENEKLFF
TGTGCCAGCAGGGACAGAGAAAATGAAAAACTGTTTTTT
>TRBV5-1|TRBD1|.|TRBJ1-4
CASSLPEKTGGGEKLFF
TGCGCCAGCAGCTTGCCAGAAAAGACAGGGGGCGGCGAAAAACTGTTTTTT
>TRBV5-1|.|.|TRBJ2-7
CASKSGTPQDEQYF
TGCGCCAGCAAATCCGGGACTCCTCAGGACGAGCAGTACTTC
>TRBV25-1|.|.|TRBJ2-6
CASGPSGANVLTF
TGTGCCAGCGGCCCCTCTGGGGCCAACGTCCTGACTTTC
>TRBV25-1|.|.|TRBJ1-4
CASSVSIQGMAVNEKLFF
TGTGCCAGCAGTGTATCAATCCAGGGGATGGCGGTGAATGAAAAACTGTTTTTT
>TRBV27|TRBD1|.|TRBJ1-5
CASSDQGGGQPQHF
TGTGCCAGCAGTGATCAGGGGGGCGGTCAGCCCCAGCATTTT
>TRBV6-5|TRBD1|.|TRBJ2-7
CASKPDRGTYEQYF
TGTGCCAGCAAGCCGGACAGGGGTACCTACGAGCAGTACTTC
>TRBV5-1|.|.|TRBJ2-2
CASSTSQVNTGELFF
TGCGCCAGCAGTACCTCGCAGGTGAACACCGGGGAGCTGTTTTTT
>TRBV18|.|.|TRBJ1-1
CASSLQGNENSRAFF
TGTGCCAGCTCTCTCCAGGGGAATGAGAACTCGAGGGCTTTCTTT
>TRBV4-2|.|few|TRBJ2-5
CASSQGGPKETQYF
TGTGCCAGCAGCCAAGGAGGGCCGAAAGAGACCCAGTACTTC
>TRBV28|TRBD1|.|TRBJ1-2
CASSHRTGLYGYTF
TGTGCCAGCAGTCATAGGACAGGCCTCTATGGCTACACCTTC
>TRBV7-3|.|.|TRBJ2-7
CASSIGLDSYEQYF
TGTGCCAGCAGCATCGGACTGGACTCCTACGAGCAGTACTTC
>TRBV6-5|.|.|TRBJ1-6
CASSSLGGPYNSPLHF
TGTGCCAGCAGTTCCCTGGGGGGACCCTATAATTCACCCCTCCACTTT
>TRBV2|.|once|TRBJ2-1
CKAGKNNEQFF
TGTAAGGCGGGGAAAAACAATGAGCAGTTCTTC